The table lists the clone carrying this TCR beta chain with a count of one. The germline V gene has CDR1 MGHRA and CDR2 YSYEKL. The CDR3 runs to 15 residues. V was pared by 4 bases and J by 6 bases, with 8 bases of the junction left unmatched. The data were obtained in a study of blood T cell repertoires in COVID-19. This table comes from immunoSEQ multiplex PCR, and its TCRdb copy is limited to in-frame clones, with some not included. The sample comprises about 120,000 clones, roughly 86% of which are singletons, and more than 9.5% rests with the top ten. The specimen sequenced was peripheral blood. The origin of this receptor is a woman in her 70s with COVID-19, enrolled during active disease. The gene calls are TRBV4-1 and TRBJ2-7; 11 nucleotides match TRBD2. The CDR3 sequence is CASSRVAGGYGEQYF. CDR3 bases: TGCGCCAGCAGCCGAGTAGCGGGGGGGTACGGCGAGCAGTACTTC.